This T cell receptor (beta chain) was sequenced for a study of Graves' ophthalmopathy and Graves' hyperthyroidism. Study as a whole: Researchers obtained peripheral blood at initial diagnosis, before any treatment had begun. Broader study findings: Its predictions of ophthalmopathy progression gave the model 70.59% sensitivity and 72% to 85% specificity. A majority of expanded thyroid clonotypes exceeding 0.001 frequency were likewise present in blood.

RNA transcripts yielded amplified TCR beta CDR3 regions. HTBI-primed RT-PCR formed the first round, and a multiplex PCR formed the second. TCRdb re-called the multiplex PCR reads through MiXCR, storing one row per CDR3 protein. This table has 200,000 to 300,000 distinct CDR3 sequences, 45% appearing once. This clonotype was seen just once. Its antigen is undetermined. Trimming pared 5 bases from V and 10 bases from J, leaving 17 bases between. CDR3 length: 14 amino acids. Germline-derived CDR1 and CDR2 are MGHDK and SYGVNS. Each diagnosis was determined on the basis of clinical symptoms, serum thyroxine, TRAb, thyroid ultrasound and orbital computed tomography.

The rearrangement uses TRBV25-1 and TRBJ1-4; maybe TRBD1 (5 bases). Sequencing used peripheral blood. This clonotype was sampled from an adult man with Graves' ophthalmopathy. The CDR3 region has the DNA TGTGCCAGCAGTCCCCCAAGCAGGGAGGGAAAACTGTTTTTT. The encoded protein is CASSPPSREGKLFF.